The clone carrying this T cell receptor (beta chain) was counted a single time. Its specificity is unknown. This sample is part of a study of T cell responses to AZD1222 COVID-19 vaccine. Sequencing used immunoSEQ multiplex PCR; TCRdb keeps in-frame clones, though not all of them. The repertoire holds roughly 150,000 clones, around 89% seen once, with around 2.2% in the top ten. Germline trimming cut 5 bases from V and 2 bases from J; bases unmatched to any gene: 11. The CDR3 has 18 residues. Looked up from germline, CDR1 is SGHNT and CDR2 is YENEEA. Study-wide points: There were repertoire samples only from the period after the peak T cell response.

The chain combines TRBV11-3 with TRBJ2-2, with 10 bases aligning to TRBD2. The clonotype was recovered from an adult in good health. The source material was peripheral blood, sampled on day 0 of AZD1222 vaccination. As DNA, the CDR3 is TGTGCCAGCAGCCGTTTCCTAGCGGGAGATCCCAACACCGGGGAGCTGTTTTTT. It encodes CASSRFLAGDPNTGELFF. The full variable domain, its missing parts supplied by reference TRBV11-3 and TRBJ2-2, is EAGVVQSPRYKIIEKKQPVAFWCNPISGHNTLYWYLQNLGQGPELLIRYENEEAVDDSQLPKDRFSAERLKGVDSTLKIQPAELGDSAVYLCASSRFLAGDPNTGELFFGEGSRLTVL.